This is a list of T cell receptor beta chains from one sample in a study of cytotoxic CD8 clonotypes in ibrutinib-treated CLL. The method was immunoSEQ multiplex PCR; TCRdb's version includes in-frame clones alone and lacks a portion of them. The data contain 250,000 to 350,000 clones, roughly 76% of them singletons. The input for sequencing was PBMCs, taken at disease progression, from a patient treated with ibrutinib. The source is a human donor with chronic lymphocytic leukemia. CDR3s include the opening cysteine and the closing phenylalanine or tryptophan. Fields, in order: CDR3 DNA, CDR3 protein, V gene, D gene, clone size, J gene. A D gene is named only where the DNA matches it firmly. Size is omitted from some rows. Given values are once, few, many or a class for expanded clones.

cdr3_nt: TGTGCCAGCGGGACCCAAGAGACCCAGTACTTC
cdr3_aa: CASGTQETQYF
v_call: TRBV2
d_call: .
clone_size: .
j_call: TRBJ2-5

cdr3_nt: TGCAGCGTTGGCGGGGGCTCGGTAACAGATACGCAGTATTTT
cdr3_aa: CSVGGGSVTDTQYF
v_call: TRBV29-1
d_call: .
clone_size: .
j_call: TRBJ2-3

cdr3_nt: TGCGCCAGCAGCCAGGAAGTCAGGCAGGAGACCCAGTACTTC
cdr3_aa: CASSQEVRQETQYF
v_call: TRBV4-1
d_call: .
clone_size: .
j_call: TRBJ2-5

cdr3_nt: TGTGCCAGCAGCTTGGAGGCTCAAAACTATGGCTACACCTTC
cdr3_aa: CASSLEAQNYGYTF
v_call: TRBV5-5
d_call: .
clone_size: .
j_call: TRBJ1-2

cdr3_nt: TGTGCCAGCAGTCGAGCGGGAGGCAGGGAGACCCAGTACTTC
cdr3_aa: CASSRAGGRETQYF
v_call: TRBV27
d_call: TRBD2
clone_size: .
j_call: TRBJ2-5

cdr3_nt: TGTGCCAGCAGCTTATTCCCCCTTACAGGGGGGCCTACCTACGAGCAGTACTTC
cdr3_aa: CASSLFPLTGGPTYEQYF
v_call: TRBV13
d_call: TRBD1
clone_size: .
j_call: TRBJ2-7

cdr3_nt: TGTGCCAGCAGTTTCCCCAGGGGGCCAAATACGCAGTATTTT
cdr3_aa: CASSFPRGPNTQYF
v_call: TRBV28
d_call: TRBD1
clone_size: .
j_call: TRBJ2-3

cdr3_nt: TGCAGTGCTAGTATGGGGTCGCAGTATTTT
cdr3_aa: CSASMGSQYF
v_call: TRBV20-1
d_call: .
clone_size: .
j_call: TRBJ2-3

cdr3_nt: TGCGCCAGCAGCTTGGGAAGGGTAGGGACAGATACGCAGTATTTT
cdr3_aa: CASSLGRVGTDTQYF
v_call: TRBV5-1
d_call: .
clone_size: .
j_call: TRBJ2-3

cdr3_nt: TGTGCCAGTAGTATGGGGCCCCTTTACAATGAGCAGTTCTTC
cdr3_aa: CASSMGPLYNEQFF
v_call: TRBV19
d_call: .
clone_size: .
j_call: TRBJ2-1

cdr3_nt: TGTGCCAGCAGCTTAGGGCAGGGATGGAATCAGCCCCAGCATTTT
cdr3_aa: CASSLGQGWNQPQHF
v_call: TRBV11-2
d_call: .
clone_size: .
j_call: TRBJ1-5

cdr3_nt: TGTGCCAGTAGTATTCCCCGACAGGCGGGCACAGATACGCAGTATTTT
cdr3_aa: CASSIPRQAGTDTQYF
v_call: TRBV19
d_call: .
clone_size: .
j_call: TRBJ2-3

cdr3_nt: TGTGCCAGCAGCGTGGGGGGCGAAGATACGCAGTATTTT
cdr3_aa: CASSVGGEDTQYF
v_call: TRBV7-2
d_call: .
clone_size: .
j_call: TRBJ2-3

cdr3_nt: TGCAGCGTCCGGGACTATAAGGTCCATGAGCAGTTCTTC
cdr3_aa: CSVRDYKVHEQFF
v_call: TRBV29-1
d_call: TRBD2
clone_size: .
j_call: TRBJ2-1

cdr3_nt: TGTGCCAGCAGTTACAGGGGGGCACTCAATGAGCAGTTCTTC
cdr3_aa: CASSYRGALNEQFF
v_call: TRBV6-5
d_call: .
clone_size: .
j_call: TRBJ2-1

cdr3_nt: TGCGCCAGCAGCCAAGACCCCCGGCGTCAGCCCCAGCATTTT
cdr3_aa: CASSQDPRRQPQHF
v_call: TRBV4-1
d_call: .
clone_size: few
j_call: TRBJ1-5

cdr3_nt: TGTGCCACCAGCAGACCCGAACCGGGGGCTGAGGAGACCCAGTACTTC
cdr3_aa: CATSRPEPGAEETQYF
v_call: TRBV15
d_call: .
clone_size: .
j_call: TRBJ2-5

cdr3_nt: TGCGCCAGCAGCTTGGCCACGTCTGCAGATACGCAGTATTTT
cdr3_aa: CASSLATSADTQYF
v_call: TRBV5-1
d_call: .
clone_size: .
j_call: TRBJ2-3

cdr3_nt: TGTGCCAGCAGTCCAGGGACAGGGGTTTCCCGACGGGAGACCCAGTACTTC
cdr3_aa: CASSPGTGVSRRETQYF
v_call: TRBV27
d_call: TRBD1
clone_size: .
j_call: TRBJ2-5

cdr3_nt: TGTGCCAGCAGCTCAGATTGGTACCAAGAGACCCAGTACTTC
cdr3_aa: CASSSDWYQETQYF
v_call: TRBV7-9
d_call: .
clone_size: few
j_call: TRBJ2-5

cdr3_nt: TGTGCCAGCAGCCCCCGGGCAGCCCGGCCGGGGTGGACCCAGTACTTC
cdr3_aa: CASSPRAARPGWTQYF
v_call: TRBV11-2
d_call: .
clone_size: .
j_call: TRBJ2-5

cdr3_nt: TGTGCCAGCAGTGACCAGCCCTATAATTCACCCCTCCACTTT
cdr3_aa: CASSDQPYNSPLHF
v_call: TRBV2
d_call: .
clone_size: .
j_call: TRBJ1-6

cdr3_nt: TGCGCCAGCAGCCAGGGACAGGGCACCTACGAGCAGTACTTC
cdr3_aa: CASSQGQGTYEQYF
v_call: TRBV5-1
d_call: TRBD1
clone_size: .
j_call: TRBJ2-7

cdr3_nt: TGCAGCGTACACAGGGGATTAATTCAGTGGGACACTGAAGCTTTCTTT
cdr3_aa: CSVHRGLIQWDTEAFF
v_call: TRBV29-1
d_call: TRBD1
clone_size: .
j_call: TRBJ1-1

cdr3_nt: TGTGCCAGCAGCTTAGGGCGGGGGGCGACAGAGACCCAGTACTTC
cdr3_aa: CASSLGRGATETQYF
v_call: TRBV7-8
d_call: TRBD2
clone_size: .
j_call: TRBJ2-5

cdr3_nt: TGTGCCACCGGACTGACGGTAGGCTACGAGCAGTACTTC
cdr3_aa: CATGLTVGYEQYF
v_call: TRBV15
d_call: .
clone_size: .
j_call: TRBJ2-7

cdr3_nt: TGCGCCAGCAGCCAGAGCCCTACAGGGGGCCACTATGGCTACACCTTC
cdr3_aa: CASSQSPTGGHYGYTF
v_call: TRBV4-1
d_call: TRBD1
clone_size: few
j_call: TRBJ1-2

cdr3_nt: TGTGCCAGCAGCTCGCCCGGGACAGAAGAAAAACTGTTTTTT
cdr3_aa: CASSSPGTEEKLFF
v_call: TRBV11-2
d_call: TRBD1
clone_size: .
j_call: TRBJ1-4

cdr3_nt: TGTGCCAGCAGCCCCCGGACAGGGGCGGATGGGGCCAACGTCCTGACTTTC
cdr3_aa: CASSPRTGADGANVLTF
v_call: TRBV7-2
d_call: TRBD1
clone_size: .
j_call: TRBJ2-6

cdr3_nt: TGTGCCAGCACTGCGGGAACCGGGGAGCTGTTTTTT
cdr3_aa: CASTAGTGELFF
v_call: TRBV25-1
d_call: .
clone_size: .
j_call: TRBJ2-2

cdr3_nt: TGTGCCAGCAGTCGCCCCGGGACGGGCTACGAGCAGTACTTC
cdr3_aa: CASSRPGTGYEQYF
v_call: TRBV7-9
d_call: .
clone_size: .
j_call: TRBJ2-7

cdr3_nt: TGTGCCAGCAGGGTAGGACAGAACACCTATGGCTACACCTTC
cdr3_aa: CASRVGQNTYGYTF
v_call: TRBV27
d_call: .
clone_size: .
j_call: TRBJ1-2